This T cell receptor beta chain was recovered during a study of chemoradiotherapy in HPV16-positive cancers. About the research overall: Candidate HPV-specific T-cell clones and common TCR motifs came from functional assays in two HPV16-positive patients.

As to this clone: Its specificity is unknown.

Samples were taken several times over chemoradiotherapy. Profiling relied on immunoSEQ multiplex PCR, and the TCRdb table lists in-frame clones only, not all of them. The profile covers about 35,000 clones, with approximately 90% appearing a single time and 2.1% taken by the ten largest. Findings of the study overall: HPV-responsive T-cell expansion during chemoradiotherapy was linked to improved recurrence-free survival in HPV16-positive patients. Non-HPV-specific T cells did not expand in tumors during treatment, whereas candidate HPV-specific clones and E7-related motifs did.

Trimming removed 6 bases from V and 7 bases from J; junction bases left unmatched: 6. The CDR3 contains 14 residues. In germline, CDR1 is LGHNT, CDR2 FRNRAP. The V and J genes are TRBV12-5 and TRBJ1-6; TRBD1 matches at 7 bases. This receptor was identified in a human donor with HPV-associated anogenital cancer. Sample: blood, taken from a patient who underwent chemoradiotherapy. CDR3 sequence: CASGRDRLNSPLHF. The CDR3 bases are TGTGCTAGTGGCCGGGACAGATTAAATTCACCCCTCCACTTT.